The 7 T cell receptor beta chains below were found in one sample sequenced in a study of shared clonotypes between healthy human individuals. Using immunoSEQ multiplex PCR, the repertoire was profiled, and TCRdb retains in-frame clones only, with some absent. The sample yields some 2,100,000 clones, under 97% seen once. Sequenced: naive CD4+ T cells sorted from blood. Subset defined: CD45RA+ positively selected. The receptors originated from a man younger than 35 in good health.

The gene calls are TRBV10-2 and TRBJ2-7, with 7 nucleotides matching TRBD1. Trimming took 8 bases from V and 3 from J; bases not matched to a gene: 4. Germline CDR1 and CDR2: WSHSY and SAAADI. The CDR3 loop spans 12 amino acids. The CDR3 reads CASLGQNYEQYF. Here the CDR3 DNA reads TGCGCCAGCCTGGGACAGAACTACGAGCAGTACTTC.

The sample holds a few counts of this clone. The chain employs TRBV6-1 and TRBJ1-5; tentative D call: TRBD1 (5 bases). Trimming left V 10 bases short and J 0 bases short, with 16 bases between. CDR1 and CDR2 (germline): MNHNS, SASEGT. The CDR3 extends over 15 amino acids. CDR3 region: CATQNRGDSNQPQHF. The CDR3 DNA sequence: TGTGCCACCCAGAATAGGGGCGATAGCAATCAGCCCCAGCATTTT.

V is TRBV5-4 and J is TRBJ2-1; 7 nucleotides align to TRBD2. The V gene's germline CDR1 is SGHNT and CDR2 YYREEE (reference sequence). This CDR3 has 16 amino acids. Trimming cost V 0 bases and J 7 bases; bases outside gene matches: 10. The CDR3 DNA reads TGTGCCAGCAGCTTGGCCGGTCTAGCGGAAAGGAATGAGCAGTTCTTC. It codes for CASSLAGLAERNEQFF.

The V and J genes are TRBV18 and TRBJ2-7; D not resolved. From germline, CDR1 is KGHSH and CDR2 LQKENI. The CDR3 is 14 amino acids. The germline V and J ends were trimmed by 3 bases and 2 bases, with 11 bases remaining between them. The CDR3 coding sequence is TGTGCCAGCTCACCCCCGAAAACTCCCTACGAGCAGTACTTC. Translated: CASSPPKTPYEQYF.

The gene calls are TRBV18 and TRBJ1-4; 8 nucleotides match TRBD1. Germline V lookup: CDR1 KGHSH, CDR2 LQKENI. The CDR3 is 15 residues long. V lost 3 bases to trimming and J lost 4 bases; unmatched junction nucleotides: 4. In DNA, the CDR3 is TGTGCCAGCTCACCGCCAGGGGGCGGTAATGAAAAACTGTTTTTT. Translated: CASSPPGGGNEKLFF.

The chain carries TRBV4-3 and TRBJ2-3; 8 nucleotides agree with TRBD2. Germline V gene sequence: CDR1 LGHNA, CDR2 YSLEER. V lost 4 bases and J lost 2; bases outside the gene matches: 8. The CDR3 consists of 16 residues. CDR3 amino acids: CASSPGGAGDTDTQYF. For the CDR3, the DNA is TGCGCCAGCAGCCCAGGTGGAGCGGGAGACACAGATACGCAGTATTTT.

V is TRBV4-1 and J is TRBJ2-2, with D possibly being TRBD2 (5 bases). Per the germline V gene, CDR1 is MGHRA and CDR2 is YSYEKL. The V end lost 1 base, the J end lost 2 bases, and 8 bases lay between the germline ends. CDR3 size: 15 residues. CDR3 loop: CASSQVLVNTGELFF. CDR3 bases: TGCGCCAGCAGCCAAGTACTAGTTAACACCGGGGAGCTGTTTTTT.